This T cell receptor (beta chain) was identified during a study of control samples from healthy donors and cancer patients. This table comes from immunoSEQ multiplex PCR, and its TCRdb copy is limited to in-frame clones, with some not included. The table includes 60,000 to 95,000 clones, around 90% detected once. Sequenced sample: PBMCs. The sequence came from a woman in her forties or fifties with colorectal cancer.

In DNA, the CDR3 is TGTGCCTGGAGTGTACGAAGGCTTCGAGGACAAAGAGGAAGGGATGAAAAACTGTTTTTT. It specifies CAWSVRRLRGQRGRDEKLFF. The chain is built from TRBV30 and TRBJ1-4; weak D call: TRBD1 (5 bases). Trimming stripped 0 bases from V and 6 bases from J, with 29 bases between. This CDR3 spans 20 amino acids. Germline V gene data show CDR1 as GTSNPN and CDR2 as SVGIG (reference sequence). Combining the CDR3 with reference TRBV30 and TRBJ1-4 gives the whole variable domain SQTIHQWPATLVQPVGSPLSLECTVEGTSNPNLYWYRQAAGRGLQLLFYSVGIGQISSEVPQNLSASRPQDRQFILSSKKLLLSDSGFYLCAWSVRRLRGQRGRDEKLFFGSGTQLSVL.